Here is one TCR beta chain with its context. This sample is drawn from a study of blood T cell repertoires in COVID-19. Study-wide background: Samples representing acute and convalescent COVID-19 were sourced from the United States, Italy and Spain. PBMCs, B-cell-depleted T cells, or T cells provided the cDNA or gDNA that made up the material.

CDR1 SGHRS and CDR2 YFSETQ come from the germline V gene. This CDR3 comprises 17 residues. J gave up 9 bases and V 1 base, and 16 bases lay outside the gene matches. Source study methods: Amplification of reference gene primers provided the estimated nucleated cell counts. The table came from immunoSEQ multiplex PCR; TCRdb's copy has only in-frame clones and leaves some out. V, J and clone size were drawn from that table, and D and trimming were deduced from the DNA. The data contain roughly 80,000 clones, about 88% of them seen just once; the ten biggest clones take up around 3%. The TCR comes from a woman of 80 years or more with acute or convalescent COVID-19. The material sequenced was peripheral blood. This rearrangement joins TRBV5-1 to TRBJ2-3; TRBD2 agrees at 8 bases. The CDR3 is CASSLRPGGAGGDTQYF. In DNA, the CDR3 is TGCGCCAGCAGCTTGCGTCCCGGGGGGGCCGGAGGAGACACGCAGTATTTT.